Each of the 28 T cell receptor beta chains below was sequenced from the same sample in a study of control samples from healthy donors and cancer patients. Measured with immunoSEQ multiplex PCR; TCRdb has only the in-frame clones, and not every one. Among 130,000 or so clones listed, approximately 88% were seen once. The sequencing sample was made of blood. The origin of the receptors is a man in his forties or fifties in good health.

The chain uses TRBV6-1 and TRBJ2-3; no firm D call. Germline-derived CDR1 and CDR2 are MNHNS and SASEGT. This CDR3 spans 14 amino acids. Between the trimmed V and J ends, which lost 2 bases and 1 base, there was a span of 7 bases. CDR3 amino acids: CASSERAGTDTQYF. The CDR3 DNA reads TGTGCCAGCAGTGAAAGGGCCGGCACAGATACGCAGTATTTT.

The chain recombines TRBV27 with TRBJ1-2, with TRBD1 as a possible D gene (5 bases). Deletions cut 2 bases from V and 8 bases from J, with 12 bases between. The V gene's germline CDR1 is MNHEY and CDR2 SMNVEV (reference sequence). The CDR3 runs 13 residues. CDR3 DNA sequence: TGTGCCAGCAGTTTACGGGGGTATGAGGGCTACACCTTC. Translating gives CASSLRGYEGYTF.

The rearrangement uses TRBV13 and TRBJ2-3; D possibly corresponds to TRBD1 (5 bases). Germline-derived CDR1 and CDR2 are PRHDT and FYEKMQ (reference sequence). Trimming left V 3 bases short and J 2 bases short, with 12 bases between. CDR3 size: 15 residues. CDR3 bases: TGTGCCAGCAGCTTGGCCCGACAGTCCACAGATACGCAGTATTTT. Translation: CASSLARQSTDTQYF. Complete variable domain (other parts from reference TRBV13 and TRBJ2-3): AAGVIQSPRHLIKEKRETATLKCYPIPRHDTVYWYQQGPGQDPQFLISFYEKMQSDKGSIPDRFSAQQFSDYHSELNMSSLELGDSALYFCASSLARQSTDTQYFGPGTRLTVL.

This chain joins TRBV29-1 and TRBJ2-7; D gene ambiguous. Germline CDR1 is SQVTM and CDR2 is ANQGSEA. V was cut by 0 bases and J by 2 bases, with 5 bases left in between. The CDR3 consists of 12 residues. CDR3 sequence: CSVEDRPYEQYF. In nucleotides, the CDR3 is TGCAGCGTTGAAGACAGACCCTACGAGCAGTACTTC.

The chain employs TRBV19 and TRBJ1-2; D may be TRBD1 (6 bases). The ends were cut back, 4 bases at V and 4 bases at J, with 16 bases in the middle. Germline lookup yields CDR1 LNHDA and CDR2 SQIVND (reference sequence). This CDR3 is built from 15 residues. CDR3 bases: TGTGCCAGTAGTACCCTCAACCTGGACAGCTATGGCTACACCTTC. Protein product: CASSTLNLDSYGYTF. Based on the CDR3 plus reference TRBV19 and TRBJ1-2, the full variable domain is DGGITQSPKYLFRKEGQNVTLSCEQNLNHDAMYWYRQDPGQGLRLIYYSQIVNDFQKGDIAEGYSVSREKKESFPLTVTSAQKNPTAFYLCASSTLNLDSYGYTFGSGTRLTVV.

The J gene is TRBJ1-1, the V gene TRBV27; D might be TRBD1 (5 bases). V lost 4 bases to trimming and J lost 11 bases, with 17 bases between them. The CDR3 extends over 13 amino acids. Germline loops: CDR1 MNHEY, CDR2 SMNVEV (reference sequence). The CDR3 region is CASSSPGGLHAFF. Here the CDR3 DNA reads TGTGCCAGCAGTTCCCCGGGGGGTCTTCATGCTTTCTTT.

V gene TRBV6-5 combines with J gene TRBJ1-1; D uncertain. Germline-derived CDR1 and CDR2 are MNHEY and SVGAGI. This CDR3 is 14 amino acids long. With 2 bases removed from V and 1 base from J, the gap between germline ends came to 8 bases. CDR3: CASSYGSTNTEAFF. Written as DNA, the CDR3 is TGTGCCAGCAGTTACGGCAGCACGAACACTGAAGCTTTCTTT.

The rearrangement joins TRBV27 to TRBJ1-5, with a tentative D call TRBD1 (5 bases). The germline CDR1 and CDR2 sequences are MNHEY and SMNVEV (reference sequence). This CDR3 has 13 amino acids. V was cut by 4 bases and J by 5 bases, with 9 bases left in between. CDR3 nucleotides: TGTGCCAGCAGTTGGACGGGGGATCAGCCCCAGCATTTT. Translating it yields CASSWTGDQPQHF.

This clone has a single count. The rearrangement links TRBV30 to TRBJ1-2; D gene uncertain. Germline CDR1 and CDR2: GTSNPN and SVGIG (reference sequence). V was clipped by 2 bases and J by 10 bases, with 14 bases between them. This CDR3 is 12 amino acids long. CDR3 nucleotide sequence: TGTGCCTGGAGTCCCTCGACCCGGACCTACACCTTC. This encodes CAWSPSTRTYTF. Full variable domain (outside the CDR3, taken from reference TRBV30 and TRBJ1-2): SQTIHQWPATLVQPVGSPLSLECTVEGTSNPNLYWYRQAAGRGLQLLFYSVGIGQISSEVPQNLSASRPQDRQFILSSKKLLLSDSGFYLCAWSPSTRTYTFGSGTRLTVV.

The chain recombines TRBV5-3 with TRBJ2-5, with D perhaps TRBD1 or TRBD2 (5 bases each). TRBV5-3 is assigned to the ORF class and has an uncertain function. V lost 0 bases, J lost 2 bases, and 14 bases lay in between. The CDR3 loop spans 16 amino acids. CDR3 protein: CARSLALARAQETQYF. CDR3 coding DNA: TGTGCCAGAAGCTTGGCTCTAGCCAGGGCACAAGAGACCCAGTACTTC.

The DNA for the CDR3 is TGCAGCGTTGAAGATTTAGCCAAAAACATTCAGTACTTC. Translated, it gives CSVEDLAKNIQYF. The chain combines TRBV29-1 with TRBJ2-4; D is undetermined. CDR1 is SQVTM, CDR2 ANQGSEA, per germline. This CDR3 has 13 amino acids. Trimming left V 0 bases short and J 0 bases short, with 3 bases between.

This sequence joins TRBV7-6 and TRBJ2-3; 10 nucleotides align to TRBD2. Per the germline V gene, CDR1 is SGHVS and CDR2 is FNYEAQ. The CDR3 sequence is 16 residues long. V shed 4 bases and J 3 bases; nucleotides not matched to a gene: 7. DNA for the CDR3: TGTGCCAGCAGCTCCACACCTAGCGGGGGAACAGATACGCAGTATTTT. This codes for CASSSTPSGGTDTQYF.

A single count supports this clone. The chain recombines TRBV6-5 with TRBJ1-2; weak D call: TRBD1 (5 bases). The germline gives CDR1 MNHEY, CDR2 SVGAGI. CDR3 length: 15 residues. V lost 4 bases and J 3 bases, leaving 15 bases between the germline ends. CDR3 in DNA: TGTGCCAGCAGTTCCTTTCTCGGGACGGACTATGGCTACACCTTC. Translating it yields CASSSFLGTDYGYTF.

The V call is TRBV5-4, the J call TRBJ1-2; 8 bases are shared with TRBD1. The CDR3 length is 13 residues. Germline CDR1 reads SGHNT; CDR2 reads YYREEE (reference sequence). J gave up 8 bases and V 4 bases, and 7 bases lay outside the gene matches. CDR3 nucleotides: TGTGCCAGCAGCCTGGACAGGGTTGAGGGCTACACCTTC. Its translation: CASSLDRVEGYTF.

This clone appeared a single time. The V and J genes are TRBV27 and TRBJ2-7; D unresolved. Trimming stripped 3 bases from V and 0 bases from J, with 9 bases between. CDR1 is MNHEY and CDR2 is SMNVEV in the germline V gene (reference sequence). This CDR3 region has 14 residues. The CDR3 bases are TGTGCCAGCAGTTTCGGGCACCTCTCCTACGAGCAGTACTTC. This translates into CASSFGHLSYEQYF.

The V and J genes are TRBV6-6 and TRBJ1-5; D remains ambiguous. The germline gives CDR1 MNHNY, CDR2 SVGAGI (reference sequence). This CDR3 spans 13 amino acids. Trimming took off 8 bases at V and 3 bases at J, with 11 bases between the two ends. CDR3: CASAGQNNQPQHF. For the CDR3, the DNA is TGTGCCAGCGCTGGGCAGAACAATCAGCCCCAGCATTTT.

This chain links TRBV6-5 with TRBJ2-7, with TRBD1 matching 7 bases. Per germline, CDR1 MNHEY and CDR2 SVGAGI. V lost 8 bases to trimming and J lost 4 bases; unmatched junction nucleotides: 14. This CDR3 has 15 amino acids. The CDR3 DNA reads TGTGCCAGCCTTGTGGACAGGACCCACCCTTACGAGCAGTACTTC. Translation gives CASLVDRTHPYEQYF.

The chain joins TRBV9 to TRBJ2-1, with TRBD2 matching 12 bases. Germline CDR1 reads SGDLS; CDR2 reads YYNGEE. The CDR3 extends over 15 amino acids. V gave up 0 bases and J gave up 10 bases; unmatched junction bases: 5. CDR3 nucleotides: TGTGCCAGCAGCGTAGATCTAGCGGGGGGGCGGGAGCAGTTCTTC. It specifies CASSVDLAGGREQFF.

The rearrangement joins TRBV27 to TRBJ2-5; 8 bases line up with TRBD2. The CDR3 has 14 residues. Germline V gene sequence: CDR1 MNHEY, CDR2 SMNVEV (reference sequence). J was trimmed by 5 bases and V by 5 bases; bases with no gene match: 7. The CDR3 sequence is CASSRGGQGETQYF. DNA of the CDR3: TGTGCCAGCAGTCGGGGGGGGCAGGGGGAGACCCAGTACTTC.

The chain combines TRBV12-3 or TRBV12-4 with TRBJ1-2; unclear D gene. This CDR3 spans 12 amino acids. The V end was cut by 2 bases, the J end by 6 bases, with 7 bases between. CDR3 amino acids: CASSLLVHGYTF. The CDR3 coding sequence is TGTGCCAGCAGTTTATTAGTCCATGGCTACACCTTC.

The CDR3 loop is CASSVGIPPHSTQYF. Written as DNA, the CDR3 is TGTGCCAGCAGCGTAGGGATCCCCCCACACAGTACGCAGTATTTT. The chain combines TRBV9 with TRBJ2-3; D gene ambiguous. V was cut by 0 bases and J by 8 bases, with 16 bases left in between. Looked up from germline, CDR1 is SGDLS and CDR2 is YYNGEE. CDR3 length: 15 amino acids.

The chain employs TRBV15 and TRBJ2-7, with D uncertain. Per germline, CDR1 LNHNV and CDR2 YYDKDF (reference sequence). The CDR3 loop spans 15 amino acids. V was cut by 1 base and J by 0 bases, with 10 bases left in between. The CDR3 DNA sequence: TGTGCCACCAGCAGAGGTCACGGCAGCTCCTACGAGCAGTACTTC. Residues: CATSRGHGSSYEQYF. Filled out from reference TRBV15 and TRBJ2-7, the complete variable domain reads DAMVIQNPRYQVTQFGKPVTLSCSQTLNHNVMYWYQQKSSQAPKLLFHYYDKDFNNEADTPDNFQSRRPNTSFCFLDIRSPGLGDTAMYLCATSRGHGSSYEQYFGPGTRLTVT.

The chain is built from TRBV12-3 or TRBV12-4 and TRBJ2-7; 7 positions agree with TRBD1. Germline trimming cut 4 bases from V and 11 bases from J; bases unmatched to any gene: 8. The CDR3 is 12 residues long. The CDR3 region is CASSYHRGLEYF. DNA of the CDR3: TGTGCCAGCAGTTACCACAGGGGTTTGGAGTACTTC.

This clone has a handful of counts. The chain joins TRBV6-6 to TRBJ1-6; TRBD1 matches at 8 bases. Germline V gives CDR1 MNHNY, CDR2 SVGAGI (reference sequence). The CDR3 runs 15 residues. V gave up 5 bases and J gave up 10 bases; unmatched junction bases: 10. The CDR3 region is CASSLPQGAGSPLHF. The DNA of the CDR3 is TGTGCCAGCAGTCTCCCTCAGGGGGCAGGGTCACCCCTCCACTTT.

V and J are TRBV24-1 and TRBJ1-1; 8 positions match TRBD1. CDR1 is KGHDR and CDR2 is SFDVKD in the germline V gene. This CDR3 has 16 residues. V lost 2 bases, J lost 1 base, and 5 bases stayed unmatched. The CDR3 loop is CATSDSGGQGNTEAFF. The CDR3, as DNA: TGTGCCACCAGTGATTCCGGAGGACAGGGGAACACTGAAGCTTTCTTT.

The CDR3 reads CASSPTDGLNTGELFF. CDR3 nucleotides: TGTGCCAGCTCACCCACGGACGGCTTGAACACCGGGGAGCTGTTTTTT. The chain couples TRBV18 to TRBJ2-2; D gene ambiguous. Trimming removed 3 bases from V and 1 base from J, with 12 bases in between. CDR1 is KGHSH, CDR2 LQKENI, per germline. CDR3 length: 16 amino acids.

The chain has TRBV19 and TRBJ1-6; 10 bases are a match to TRBD1. The V and J ends lost 7 bases and 4 bases, in that order; junction bases with no gene match: 10. This CDR3 has 17 residues. CDR1 is LNHDA and CDR2 is SQIVND in the germline V gene (reference sequence). In DNA form, the CDR3 reads TGTGCCAGTACCTCCCCGGGGGACAGGGGTTATAATTCACCCCTCCACTTT. Translation: CASTSPGDRGYNSPLHF. Full variable domain (remainder filled in from reference TRBV19 and TRBJ1-6): DGGITQSPKYLFRKEGQNVTLSCEQNLNHDAMYWYRQDPGQGLRLIYYSQIVNDFQKGDIAEGYSVSREKKESFPLTVTSAQKNPTAFYLCASTSPGDRGYNSPLHFGNGTRLTVT.

The rearrangement joins TRBV5-6 to TRBJ1-6; D perhaps matches TRBD1 (5 bases). Trimming removed 4 bases at V and 7 bases at J, with 12 bases between. The CDR3 contains 14 residues. CDR1 and CDR2 from the germline V gene are SGHDT and YYEEEE. The CDR3 sequence: CASSPGHLNSPLHF. CDR3 DNA sequence: TGTGCCAGCAGCCCCGGACATTTAAATTCACCCCTCCACTTT.